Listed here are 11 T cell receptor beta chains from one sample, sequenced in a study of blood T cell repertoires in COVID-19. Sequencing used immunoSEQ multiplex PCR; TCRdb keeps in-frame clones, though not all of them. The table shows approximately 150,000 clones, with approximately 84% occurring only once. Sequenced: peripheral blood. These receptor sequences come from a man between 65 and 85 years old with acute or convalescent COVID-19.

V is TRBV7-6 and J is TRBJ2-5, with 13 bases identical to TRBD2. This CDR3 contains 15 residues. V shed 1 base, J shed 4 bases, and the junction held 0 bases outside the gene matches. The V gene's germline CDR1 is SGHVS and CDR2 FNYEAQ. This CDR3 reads CASSLGLAGGETQYF. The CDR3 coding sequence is TGTGCCAGCAGCTTAGGACTAGCGGGGGGAGAGACCCAGTACTTC. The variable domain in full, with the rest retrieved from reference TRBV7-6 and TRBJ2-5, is GAGVSQSPRYKVTKRGQDVALRCDPISGHVSLYWYRQALGQGPEFLTYFNYEAQQDKSGLPNDRFSAERPEGSISTLTIQRTEQRDSAMYRCASSLGLAGGETQYFGPGTRLLVL.

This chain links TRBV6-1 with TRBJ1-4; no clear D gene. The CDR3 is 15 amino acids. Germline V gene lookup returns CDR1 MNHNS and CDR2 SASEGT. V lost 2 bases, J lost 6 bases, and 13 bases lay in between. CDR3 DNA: TGTGCCAGCAGTGAATCTTCCCGGGGTGATGAAAAACTGTTTTTT. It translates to CASSESSRGDEKLFF.

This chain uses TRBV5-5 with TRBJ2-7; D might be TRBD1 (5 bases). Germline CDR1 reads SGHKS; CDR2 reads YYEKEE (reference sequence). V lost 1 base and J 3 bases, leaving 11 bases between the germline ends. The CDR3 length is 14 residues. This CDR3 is CASSLLAGFYEQYF. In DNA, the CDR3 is TGTGCCAGCAGCTTGTTGGCAGGGTTCTACGAGCAGTACTTC.

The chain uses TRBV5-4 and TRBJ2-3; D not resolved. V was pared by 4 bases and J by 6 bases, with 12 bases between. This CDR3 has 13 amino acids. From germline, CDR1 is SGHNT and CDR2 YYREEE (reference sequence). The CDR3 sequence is CASSLPFIDTQYF. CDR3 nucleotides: TGTGCCAGCAGCCTCCCCTTTATCGATACGCAGTATTTT. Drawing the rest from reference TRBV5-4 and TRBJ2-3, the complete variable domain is ETGVTQSPTHLIKTRGQQVTLRCSSQSGHNTVSWYQQALGQGPQFIFQYYREEENGRGNFPPRFSGLQFPNYSSELNVNALELDDSALYLCASSLPFIDTQYFGPGTRLTVL.

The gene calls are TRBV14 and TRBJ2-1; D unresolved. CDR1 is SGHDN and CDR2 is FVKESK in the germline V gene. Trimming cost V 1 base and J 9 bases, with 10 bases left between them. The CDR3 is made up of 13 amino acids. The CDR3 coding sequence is TGTGCCAGCAGCCAAGTTCGCTCGGTTGAGCAGTTCTTC. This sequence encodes CASSQVRSVEQFF. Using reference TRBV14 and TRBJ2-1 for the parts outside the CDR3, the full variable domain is EAGVTQFPSHSVIEKGQTVTLRCDPISGHDNLYWYRRVMGKEIKFLLHFVKESKQDESGMPNNRFLAERTGGTYSTLKVQPAELEDSGVYFCASSQVRSVEQFFGPGTRLTVL.

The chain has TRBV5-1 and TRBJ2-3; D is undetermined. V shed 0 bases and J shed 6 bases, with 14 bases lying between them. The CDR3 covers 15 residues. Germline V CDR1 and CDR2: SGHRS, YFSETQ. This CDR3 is CASSLADTSRDTQYF. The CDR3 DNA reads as TGCGCCAGCAGCTTGGCCGACACCTCCAGGGATACGCAGTATTTT. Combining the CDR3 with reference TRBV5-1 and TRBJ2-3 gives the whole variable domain KAGVTQTPRYLIKTRGQQVTLSCSPISGHRSVSWYQQTPGQGLQFLFEYFSETQRNKGNFPGRFSGRQFSNSRSEMNVSTLELGDSALYLCASSLADTSRDTQYFGPGTRLTVL.

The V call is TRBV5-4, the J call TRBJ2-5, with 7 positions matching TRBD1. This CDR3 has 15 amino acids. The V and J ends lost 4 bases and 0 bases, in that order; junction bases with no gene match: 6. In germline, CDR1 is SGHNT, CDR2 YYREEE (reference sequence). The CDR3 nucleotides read TGTGCCAGCAGCAACAAGCAGGGGGACCAAGAGACCCAGTACTTC. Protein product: CASSNKQGDQETQYF.

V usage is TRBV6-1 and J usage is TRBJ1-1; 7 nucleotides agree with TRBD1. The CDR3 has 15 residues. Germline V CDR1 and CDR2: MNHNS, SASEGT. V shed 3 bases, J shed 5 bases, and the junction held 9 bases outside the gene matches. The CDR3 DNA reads TGTGCCAGCAGTGACCTAGGGACAGCTGGGACTGAAGCTTTCTTT. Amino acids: CASSDLGTAGTEAFF.

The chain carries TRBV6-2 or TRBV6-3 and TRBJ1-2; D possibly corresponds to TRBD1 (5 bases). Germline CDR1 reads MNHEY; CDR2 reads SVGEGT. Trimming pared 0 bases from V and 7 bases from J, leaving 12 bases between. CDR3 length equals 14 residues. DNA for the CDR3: TGTGCCAGCAGTTACTCAGGGGTAGTGTCTGGCTACACCTTC. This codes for CASSYSGVVSGYTF.

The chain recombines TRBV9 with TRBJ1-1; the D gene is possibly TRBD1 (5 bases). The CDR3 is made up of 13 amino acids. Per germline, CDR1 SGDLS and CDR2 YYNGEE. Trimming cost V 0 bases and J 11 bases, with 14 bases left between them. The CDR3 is CASSVEIGGIAFF. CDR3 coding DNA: TGTGCCAGCAGCGTAGAGATTGGGGGGATCGCTTTCTTT.

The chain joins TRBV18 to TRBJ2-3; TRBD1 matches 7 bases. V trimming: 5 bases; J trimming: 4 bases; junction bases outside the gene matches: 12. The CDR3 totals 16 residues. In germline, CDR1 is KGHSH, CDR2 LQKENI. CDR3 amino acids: CASSVRGQVGADTQYF. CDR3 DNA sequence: TGTGCCAGCTCAGTCCGAGGACAGGTTGGCGCAGATACGCAGTATTTT.